The 28 T cell receptor beta chains given below trace back to one sample, sequenced in a study of blood T cell repertoires in COVID-19. Some clones are missing from TCRdb's copy, which holds only in-frame ones; the method was immunoSEQ multiplex PCR. The table shows a few hundred thousand clones, with roughly 84% occurring only once. The sample comprised peripheral blood. The receptors were gathered from a person aged 70 to 80 with COVID-19, enrolled during active disease.

CDR3 nucleotides: TGTGCCAGCAGCGGCGCTGCCCCCGGACAGGGGGCGGGCTATGGCTACACCTTC. This encodes CASSGAAPGQGAGYGYTF. The V gene is TRBV9, the J gene TRBJ1-2; 11 bases are shared with TRBD1. The CDR3 extends over 18 amino acids. The V segment lost 3 bases and the J segment 4 bases; nucleotides outside the gene matches: 14. CDR1 SGDLS and CDR2 YYNGEE come from the germline V gene.

The rearrangement joins TRBV19 to TRBJ2-7, with D perhaps matching TRBD1 (6 bases). This CDR3 comprises 19 residues. The germline V gene encodes CDR1 LNHDA and CDR2 SQIVND (reference sequence). V lost 6 bases and J lost 6, with 33 bases in between. CDR3: CASRPEGEQGPILRCEQYF. CDR3 nucleotide sequence: TGTGCCAGTAGGCCCGAAGGGGAGCAGGGGCCCATCCTGAGGTGCGAGCAGTACTTC.

This clone was seen only once. The J gene is TRBJ2-7, the V gene TRBV7-3, with 11 bases fitting TRBD1. Trimming cost V 1 base and J 2 bases; bases outside gene matches: 1. Germline values: CDR1 SGHTA, CDR2 FQGTGA. The CDR3 has 15 amino acids. The CDR3 DNA sequence: TGTGCCAGCAGCTTAAGGGGACAGGGGGCCTACGAGCAGTACTTC. Amino acids: CASSLRGQGAYEQYF.

The chain links TRBV29-1 to TRBJ1-3; 10 bases line up with TRBD1. In germline, CDR1 is SQVTM, CDR2 ANQGSEA. The V and J ends lost 7 bases and 0 bases, in that order; junction bases with no gene match: 15. The CDR3 loop spans 18 amino acids. The CDR3 region has the DNA TGCAGCGGTGTGAGGGACAGGGGCCCCCGGAGCTCTGGAAACACCATATATTTT. Its protein is CSGVRDRGPRSSGNTIYF.

The chain employs TRBV7-2 and TRBJ1-2; 8 bases align to TRBD1. Per the germline V gene, CDR1 is SGHTA and CDR2 is FQGNSA. V lost 5 bases and J lost 4; bases outside the gene matches: 3. The CDR3 consists of 13 residues. CDR3 nucleotides: TGTGCCAGCAGCGTGACAGGGGTCTATGGCTACACCTTC. As protein: CASSVTGVYGYTF.

The gene calls are TRBV24-1 and TRBJ2-2; D gene ambiguous. V was trimmed by 5 bases and J by 4 bases, leaving 16 bases between them. The CDR3 totals 16 residues. Germline V gene lookup returns CDR1 KGHDR and CDR2 SFDVKD. The CDR3 DNA follows: TGTGCCACCAGTGGAAAGACACAGAGTGGCACCGGGGAGCTGTTTTTT. Residues: CATSGKTQSGTGELFF.

The chain uses TRBV28 and TRBJ1-2; 12 nucleotides match TRBD1. Germline lookup yields CDR1 MDHEN and CDR2 SYDVKM. The CDR3 contains 13 residues. V was pared by 8 bases and J by 8 bases, with 6 bases of the junction left unmatched. The CDR3 protein is CASWDRGLEGYTF. The CDR3 bases are TGTGCCAGCTGGGACAGGGGGCTAGAAGGCTACACCTTC.

This sequence joins TRBV9 and TRBJ2-7, with 8 bases fitting TRBD1. With 4 bases clipped from V and 3 bases from J, the junction kept 0 bases outside the gene matches. The germline gives CDR1 SGDLS, CDR2 YYNGEE. The CDR3 spans 12 residues. CDR3 region: CASSTGGYEQYF. CDR3 DNA sequence: TGTGCCAGCAGCACAGGGGGCTACGAGCAGTACTTC.

The rearrangement links TRBV5-1 to TRBJ1-1, with TRBD1 matching 9 bases. CDR1 is SGHRS and CDR2 is YFSETQ in the germline V gene. This CDR3 has 15 residues. The V gene end was trimmed by 0 bases and the J gene end by 4 bases; junction bases not matched to a gene: 4. CDR3 amino acids: CASSLDGTGFTEAFF. Here the CDR3 DNA reads TGCGCCAGCAGCTTGGACGGGACAGGGTTCACTGAAGCTTTCTTT. The variable domain in full, completed from reference TRBV5-1 and TRBJ1-1, reads KAGVTQTPRYLIKTRGQQVTLSCSPISGHRSVSWYQQTPGQGLQFLFEYFSETQRNKGNFPGRFSGRQFSNSRSEMNVSTLELGDSALYLCASSLDGTGFTEAFFGQGTRLTVV.

The chain employs TRBV7-8 and TRBJ1-6, with 7 bases that match TRBD1. The length of the CDR3 is 18 residues. Trimming removed 6 bases from V and 0 bases from J; junction bases left unmatched: 11. CDR1 is SGHVS, CDR2 FQNEAQ, per germline. The DNA of the CDR3 is TGTGCCAGCAGGGGACACTTCAGGGACAGCTCCTATAATTCACCCCTCCACTTT. As protein: CASRGHFRDSSYNSPLHF.

The chain has TRBV5-1 and TRBJ2-2; the D is unclear. V was clipped by 2 bases and J by 2 bases, with 10 bases between them. The CDR3 sequence is 15 residues long. CDR1 is SGHRS and CDR2 is YFSETQ in the germline V gene. The CDR3: CASSFTAPNTGELFF. The CDR3 DNA sequence: TGCGCCAGCAGCTTCACAGCACCAAACACCGGGGAGCTGTTTTTT.

The genes are TRBV6-2 or TRBV6-3 and TRBJ2-3; TRBD2 agrees at 8 bases. Germline-derived CDR1 and CDR2 are MNHEY and SVGEGT. The CDR3 totals 16 residues. V trimming: 0 bases; J trimming: 3 bases; junction bases outside the gene matches: 5. For the CDR3, the DNA is TGTGCCAGCAGTTACTCTGCGGGGGGCCGAACAGATACGCAGTATTTT. Its translation is CASSYSAGGRTDTQYF.

The chain couples TRBV3-1 (or the pseudogene TRBV3-2) to TRBJ1-1, with 8 bases matching TRBD1. Germline values: CDR1 LGHDT, CDR2 YNNKEL (reference sequence). This CDR3 has 15 amino acids. With V trimmed by 4 bases and J by 8 bases, 12 bases remained unmatched. In nucleotides, the CDR3 is TGTGCCAGCAGCCCCCGGGACAGGAGGGCTAAAGAAGCTTTCTTT. Encoded protein: CASSPRDRRAKEAFF.

This clone appeared once. The rearrangement links TRBV6-5 to TRBJ2-7, with D tentatively TRBD1 (5 bases). CDR1 and CDR2 (germline): MNHEY, SVGAGI. The CDR3 runs 14 residues. Trimming removed 10 bases at V and 3 bases at J, with 19 bases between. The CDR3 loop reads CATSRQQLDYEQYF. The DNA for the CDR3 is TGTGCCACCTCCCGACAGCAGCTAGACTACGAGCAGTACTTC.

This sequence joins TRBV7-9 and TRBJ1-1; 7 nucleotides agree with TRBD1. This CDR3 is 13 amino acids long. Trimming at V came to 1 base and at J to 4 bases, leaving 0 bases not matched to a gene. Per the germline V gene, CDR1 is SEHNR and CDR2 is FQNEAQ (reference sequence). CDR3 in DNA: TGTGCCAGCAGCTTAGACAGGGGCACTGAAGCTTTCTTT. Translated, it gives CASSLDRGTEAFF.

The chain carries TRBV9 and TRBJ2-1, with 11 bases that match TRBD2. The CDR3 spans 18 residues. J was trimmed by 8 bases and V by 3 bases; bases with no gene match: 16. The germline V gene encodes CDR1 SGDLS and CDR2 YYNGEE. CDR3: CASSGTAHSGRANHEQFF. The CDR3 nucleotides read TGTGCCAGCAGCGGGACAGCCCATAGCGGGAGGGCCAACCATGAGCAGTTCTTC. The full variable domain, completed using reference TRBV9 and TRBJ2-1, is DSGVTQTPKHLITATGQRVTLRCSPRSGDLSVYWYQQSLDQGLQFLIQYYNGEERAKGNILERFSAQQFPDLHSELNLSSLELGDSALYFCASSGTAHSGRANHEQFFGPGTRLTVL.

The chain links TRBV7-9 to TRBJ1-2, with TRBD1 matching 8 bases. From germline, CDR1 is SEHNR and CDR2 FQNEAQ (reference sequence). The CDR3 has 15 residues. The trim removed 5 bases at V and 7 bases at J, leaving 12 bases unmatched. The CDR3 nucleotides read TGTGCCAGCAGCAGGGCCGGGACAGGTGCCTCTGGCTACACCTTC. Its translation: CASSRAGTGASGYTF.

The J gene is TRBJ2-2, the V gene TRBV30, with TRBD2 matching over 8 bases. With V trimmed by 7 bases and J by 13 bases, 17 bases remained unmatched. Germline loops: CDR1 GTSNPN, CDR2 SVGIG (reference sequence). The CDR3 totals 14 residues. The CDR3 DNA is TGTGCCTTCCGCCCGGCGGGACTAGGGGATAGGCTGTTTTTT. It is translated as CAFRPAGLGDRLFF.

CDR3 amino acids: CASSSRTGLSPLHF. The DNA for the CDR3 is TGTGCCAGCAGCTCCCGGACAGGGCTTTCACCCCTCCACTTT. The rearrangement links TRBV5-6 to TRBJ1-6, with 8 bases identical to TRBD1. V gave up 3 bases and J gave up 9 bases; unmatched junction bases: 5. Germline CDR1 reads SGHDT; CDR2 reads YYEEEE. The length of the CDR3 is 14 residues.

The rearrangement uses TRBV5-6 and TRBJ2-3; 9 bases align to TRBD2. The CDR3 length is 16 residues. Trimming at V came to 4 bases and at J to 2 bases, leaving 8 bases not matched to a gene. Germline CDR1 SGHDT, CDR2 YYEEEE. CDR3 sequence reads: CASSRRLAAITDTQYF. In nucleotides, the CDR3 is TGTGCCAGCAGCCGGAGACTAGCGGCCATCACAGATACGCAGTATTTT.

The CDR3 DNA reads as TGTGCCAGCAGTTGGGAACAGGGAACTGAAGCTTTCTTT. This codes for CASSWEQGTEAFF. This chain uses TRBV12-3 or TRBV12-4 with TRBJ1-1; D may be TRBD1 (6 bases). This CDR3 has 13 amino acids. Trimming removed 4 bases at V and 5 bases at J, with 11 bases between.

This clone was detected once. The V and J genes are TRBV14 and TRBJ2-1; 12 bases match TRBD2. Germline CDR1 reads SGHDN; CDR2 reads FVKESK. The J segment lost 3 bases and the V segment lost 4 bases, leaving 10 bases of the junction unmatched. The CDR3 runs to 18 residues. CDR3 amino acids: CASSPLAGGPQIYNEQFF. DNA for the CDR3: TGTGCCAGCAGCCCCCTAGCGGGAGGGCCTCAGATCTACAATGAGCAGTTCTTC. Together with reference TRBV14 and TRBJ2-1, the CDR3 gives the full variable domain: EAGVTQFPSHSVIEKGQTVTLRCDPISGHDNLYWYRRVMGKEIKFLLHFVKESKQDESGMPNNRFLAERTGGTYSTLKVQPAELEDSGVYFCASSPLAGGPQIYNEQFFGPGTRLTVL.

This chain connects TRBV6-5 to TRBJ1-2, with 9 bases identical to TRBD1. The J segment lost 3 bases and the V segment lost 8 bases, leaving 7 bases of the junction unmatched. The germline V gene has CDR1 MNHEY and CDR2 SVGAGI. CDR3 length: 14 residues. This CDR3 is CASGTGRRDYGYTF. CDR3 bases: TGTGCCAGCGGGACAGGGCGCCGGGACTATGGCTACACCTTC.

The chain has TRBV5-4 and TRBJ2-7, with D possibly matching TRBD1 (5 bases). Between the trimmed V and J ends, which lost 4 bases and 7 bases, there was a span of 21 bases. The length of the CDR3 is 15 residues. Germline V gene data show CDR1 as SGHNT and CDR2 as YYREEE (reference sequence). This CDR3 reads CASSPDGAPKLEQYF. The DNA of the CDR3 is TGTGCCAGCAGCCCAGATGGGGCTCCCAAATTGGAGCAGTACTTC.

The chain recombines TRBV7-6 with TRBJ2-2; 7 bases agree with TRBD2. V was clipped by 5 bases and J by 6 bases; unmatched bases: 9. This CDR3 contains 15 residues. Per germline, CDR1 SGHVS and CDR2 FNYEAQ. The CDR3 nucleotides read TGTGCCAGCAGCATCGGGGGGTTCGAATCCGGGGAGCTGTTTTTT. Protein sequence: CASSIGGFESGELFF.

CDR3 region: CASSKDRGDDTEAFF. The CDR3 DNA is TGTGCCAGCAGCAAAGACAGGGGGGACGACACTGAAGCTTTCTTT. This chain uses TRBV9 with TRBJ1-1; TRBD1 matches at 9 bases. J gave up 3 bases and V 4 bases, and 7 bases lay outside the gene matches. Germline V gives CDR1 SGDLS, CDR2 YYNGEE. The CDR3 has 15 residues.

V and J are TRBV3-1 (or the pseudogene TRBV3-2) and TRBJ2-6; the match to TRBD1 covers 8 bases. This CDR3 contains 18 residues. V was pared by 4 bases and J by 0 bases, with 8 bases of the junction left unmatched. From germline, CDR1 is LGHDT and CDR2 YNNKEL (reference sequence). CDR3 sequence: CASSLAGTGYSGANVLTF. In DNA form, the CDR3 reads TGTGCCAGCAGCCTCGCCGGGACAGGCTACTCTGGGGCCAACGTCCTGACTTTC.

This chain links TRBV6-6 with TRBJ2-7; tentative D call: TRBD1 (5 bases). This CDR3 comprises 15 residues. Trimming took 2 bases from V and 2 from J, leaving 13 bases between them. Per the germline V gene, CDR1 is MNHNY and CDR2 is SVGAGI (reference sequence). CDR3 nucleotide sequence: TGTGCCAGCAGTTACGGGCAGGGTCCGACCTACGAGCAGTACTTC. Amino acids: CASSYGQGPTYEQYF.